This T cell receptor (beta chain) was identified in a study of CD8 T cells in Susac syndrome. CD8+ and CD4+ blood T cells underwent TCR beta sequencing. It was treatment-naive patients with stable or active relapsing-remitting disease who made up the multiple sclerosis controls. Negative isolation was used for CD8+ and CD4+ T cells and FACS enrichment for TEMRA cells. The RNA input was about 0.5 to 1 ug, and it was reverse transcribed with random hexamers. TCRdb itself ran the immunoSEQ multiplex PCR reads through MiXCR, one entry per CDR3 protein. The repertoire holds around 230,000 distinct CDR3 sequences, 95% seen once, with 0.095% in the top ten. V lost 8 bases and J lost 3, with 17 bases in between. The CDR3 totals 14 residues. Per the germline V gene, CDR1 is MNHEY and CDR2 is SMNVEV (reference sequence).

The sequence came from a human donor with multiple sclerosis. The chain is built from TRBV27 and TRBJ2-7; D possibly corresponds to TRBD1 (7 bases). What was sequenced was CD4+ T cells from PBMCs. CDR3 region: CASAEGQNYYEQYF. The CDR3 DNA reads TGTGCCAGCGCGGAGGGACAGAATTACTACGAGCAGTACTTC.